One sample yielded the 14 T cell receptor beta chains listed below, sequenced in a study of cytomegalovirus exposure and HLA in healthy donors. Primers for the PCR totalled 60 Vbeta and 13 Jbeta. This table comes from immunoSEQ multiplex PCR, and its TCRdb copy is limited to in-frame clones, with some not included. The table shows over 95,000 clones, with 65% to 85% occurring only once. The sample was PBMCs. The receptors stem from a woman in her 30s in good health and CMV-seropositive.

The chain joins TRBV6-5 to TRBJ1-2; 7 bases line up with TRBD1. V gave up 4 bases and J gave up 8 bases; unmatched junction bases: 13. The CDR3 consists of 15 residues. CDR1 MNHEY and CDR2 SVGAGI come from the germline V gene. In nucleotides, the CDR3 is TGTGCCAGCAGTTCACTAGACCGACAGGGCCCCGGCTACACCTTC. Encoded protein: CASSSLDRQGPGYTF.

CDR3: CASSPDRGQGYTF. CDR3 bases: TGCGCCAGCAGTCCGGACAGGGGGCAGGGCTACACCTTC. The chain joins TRBV10-1 to TRBJ1-2; 11 positions agree with TRBD1. The J segment lost 8 bases and the V segment lost 5 bases, leaving 4 bases of the junction unmatched. CDR1 is WNHNN, CDR2 SYGVQD, per germline (reference sequence). This CDR3 is built from 13 residues.

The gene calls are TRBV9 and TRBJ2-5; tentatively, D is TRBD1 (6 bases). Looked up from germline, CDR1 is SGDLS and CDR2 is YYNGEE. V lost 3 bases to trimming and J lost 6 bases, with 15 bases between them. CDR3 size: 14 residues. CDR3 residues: CASSGDRPGKTQYF. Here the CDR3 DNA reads TGTGCCAGCAGCGGAGACAGGCCGGGAAAGACCCAGTACTTC. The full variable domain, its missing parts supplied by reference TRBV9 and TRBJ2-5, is DSGVTQTPKHLITATGQRVTLRCSPRSGDLSVYWYQQSLDQGLQFLIQYYNGEERAKGNILERFSAQQFPDLHSELNLSSLELGDSALYFCASSGDRPGKTQYFGPGTRLLVL.

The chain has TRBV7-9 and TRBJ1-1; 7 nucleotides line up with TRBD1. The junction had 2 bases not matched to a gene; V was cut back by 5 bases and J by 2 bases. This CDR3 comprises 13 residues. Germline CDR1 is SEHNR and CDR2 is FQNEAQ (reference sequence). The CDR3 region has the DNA TGTGCCAGCAGCCGGGACAGCAACACTGAAGCTTTCTTT. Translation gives CASSRDSNTEAFF.

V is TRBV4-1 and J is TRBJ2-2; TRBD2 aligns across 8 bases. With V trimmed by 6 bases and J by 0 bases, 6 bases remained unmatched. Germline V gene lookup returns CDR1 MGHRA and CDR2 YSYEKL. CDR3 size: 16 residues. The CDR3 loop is CASSPPGLANTGELFF. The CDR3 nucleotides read TGCGCCAGCAGTCCCCCGGGACTAGCGAACACCGGGGAGCTGTTTTTT.

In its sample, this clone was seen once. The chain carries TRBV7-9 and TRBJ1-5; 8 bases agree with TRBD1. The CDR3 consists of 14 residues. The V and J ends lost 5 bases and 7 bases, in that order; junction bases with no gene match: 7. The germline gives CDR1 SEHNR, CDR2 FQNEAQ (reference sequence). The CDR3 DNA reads TGTGCCAGCAGCCGAGGGACAGGCGGGCAGCCCCAGCATTTT. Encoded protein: CASSRGTGGQPQHF.

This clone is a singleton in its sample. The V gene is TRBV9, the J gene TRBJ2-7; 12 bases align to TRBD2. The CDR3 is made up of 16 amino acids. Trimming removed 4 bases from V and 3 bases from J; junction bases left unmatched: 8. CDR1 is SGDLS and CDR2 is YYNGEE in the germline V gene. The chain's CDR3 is CASSRTSGTTYYEQYF. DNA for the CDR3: TGTGCCAGCAGCCGGACTAGCGGGACAACCTACTACGAGCAGTACTTC.

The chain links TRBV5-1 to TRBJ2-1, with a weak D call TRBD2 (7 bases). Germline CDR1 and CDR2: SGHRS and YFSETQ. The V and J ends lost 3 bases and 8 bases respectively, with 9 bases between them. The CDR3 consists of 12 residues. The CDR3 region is CASSWGGDEQFF. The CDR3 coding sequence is TGCGCCAGCAGCTGGGGGGGCGATGAGCAGTTCTTC.

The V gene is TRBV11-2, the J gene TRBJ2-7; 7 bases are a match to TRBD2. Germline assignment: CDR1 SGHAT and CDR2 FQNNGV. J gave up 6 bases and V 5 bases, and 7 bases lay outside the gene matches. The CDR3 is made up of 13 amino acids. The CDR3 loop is CASSARPGGEQYF. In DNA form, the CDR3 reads TGTGCCAGCAGCGCCCGGCCGGGGGGCGAGCAGTACTTC.

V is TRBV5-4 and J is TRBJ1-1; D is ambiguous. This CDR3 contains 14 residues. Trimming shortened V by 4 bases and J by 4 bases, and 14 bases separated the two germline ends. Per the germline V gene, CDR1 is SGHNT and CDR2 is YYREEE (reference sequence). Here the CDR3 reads CASSAKESTTEAFF. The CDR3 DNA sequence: TGTGCCAGCAGCGCAAAGGAGAGCACCACTGAAGCTTTCTTT.

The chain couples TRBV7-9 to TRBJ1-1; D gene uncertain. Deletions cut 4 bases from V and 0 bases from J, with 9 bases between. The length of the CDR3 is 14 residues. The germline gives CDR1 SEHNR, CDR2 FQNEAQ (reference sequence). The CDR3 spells CASSSRWLNTEAFF. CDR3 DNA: TGTGCCAGCAGCTCTAGATGGTTGAACACTGAAGCTTTCTTT.

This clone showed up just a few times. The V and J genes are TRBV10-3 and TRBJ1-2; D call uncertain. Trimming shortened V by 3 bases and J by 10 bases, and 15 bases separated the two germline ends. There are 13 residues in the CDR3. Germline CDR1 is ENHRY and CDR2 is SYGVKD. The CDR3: CAISELEGTVYTF. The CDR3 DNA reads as TGTGCCATCAGTGAATTGGAGGGAACAGTCTACACCTTC.

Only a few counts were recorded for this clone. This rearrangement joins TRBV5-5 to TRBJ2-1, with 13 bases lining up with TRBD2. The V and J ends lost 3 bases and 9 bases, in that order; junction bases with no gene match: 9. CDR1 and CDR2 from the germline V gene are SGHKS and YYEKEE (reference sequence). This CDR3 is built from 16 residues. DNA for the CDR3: TGTGCCAGCAGCTGGTTCACTAGCGGGAGGGGTATTGAGCAGTTCTTC. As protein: CASSWFTSGRGIEQFF.

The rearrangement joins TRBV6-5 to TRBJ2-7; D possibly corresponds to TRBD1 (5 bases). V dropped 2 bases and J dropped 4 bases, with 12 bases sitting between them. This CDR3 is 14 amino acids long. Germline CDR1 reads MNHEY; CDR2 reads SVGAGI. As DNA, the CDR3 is TGTGCCAGCAGTTACAACGTCAGGGCGTACGAGCAGTACTTC. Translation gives CASSYNVRAYEQYF.